This T cell receptor beta chain was obtained from a study of blood T cell repertoires in COVID-19. Study context: Samples of COVID-19 (acute and convalescent) were obtained from the United States, Italy and Spain.

The Seattle patients joined while their infection was active and were tracked longitudinally afterward. Sequencing was performed with immunoSEQ multiplex PCR; in TCRdb, only in-frame clones are kept and a portion is missing. This sample has about 170,000 clones, with around four fifths found just once. The TCR sequence derives from a woman in her 70s with COVID-19, enrolled during active disease. The sequenced material came from peripheral blood.

This CDR3 is CASSSYRGLNTGELFF. CDR3 nucleotides: TGCGCCAGCAGCTCTTACCGGGGTCTGAACACCGGGGAGCTGTTTTTT. The rearrangement uses TRBV5-1 and TRBJ2-2, with D possibly being TRBD2 (5 bases). Looked up from germline, CDR1 is SGHRS and CDR2 is YFSETQ. The CDR3 covers 16 residues. Trimming took off 3 bases at V and 1 base at J, with 13 bases between the two ends.